What follows are 12 T cell receptor beta chains derived from one specimen sequenced in a study of radiotherapy plus CTLA-4 blockade in lung cancer. TCRdb keeps only in-frame clones here, not all; method: immunoSEQ multiplex PCR. The sample includes 81,000 or so clones, approximately 86% seen only once; the top ten take less than 0.9%. The material was peripheral blood, obtained from a patient treated with radiotherapy plus ipilimumab. These receptors originate from a human donor with non-small cell lung cancer who had stable disease on radiotherapy plus ipilimumab.

This chain links TRBV27 with TRBJ1-6; no firm D call. CDR1 MNHEY and CDR2 SMNVEV come from the germline V gene (reference sequence). CDR3 length equals 14 residues. Between the trimmed V and J ends, which lost 4 bases and 5 bases, there was a span of 9 bases. The CDR3 is CASSSSGDNSPLHF. The CDR3 bases are TGTGCCAGCAGTTCTTCTGGGGATAATTCACCCCTCCACTTT.

The chain joins TRBV5-4 to TRBJ2-3; the match to TRBD1 covers 7 bases. Trimming removed 6 bases from V and 4 bases from J; junction bases left unmatched: 11. CDR1 and CDR2 (germline): SGHNT, YYREEE (reference sequence). The CDR3 spans 15 residues. CDR3 loop: CASINTGAEADTQYF. CDR3 DNA: TGTGCCAGCATCAACACAGGGGCGGAAGCAGATACGCAGTATTTT.

The chain carries TRBV9 and TRBJ1-2, with no clear D. This CDR3 is built from 14 residues. V was pared by 4 bases and J by 7 bases, with 17 bases between. The V gene's germline CDR1 is SGDLS and CDR2 YYNGEE. CDR3 nucleotide sequence: TGTGCCAGCAGCACCAAGGGCACTTCCACTGGCTACACCTTC. The encoded protein is CASSTKGTSTGYTF.

V is TRBV23-1 and J is TRBJ1-4; D is uncertain. TRBV23-1 is an open reading frame whose function is uncertain. The length of the CDR3 is 17 residues. V was pared by 6 bases and J by 0 bases, with 17 bases between. The chain's CDR3 is CASSGVEPPATNEKLFF. In DNA, the CDR3 is TGCGCCAGCAGCGGGGTGGAGCCTCCTGCAACTAATGAAAAACTGTTTTTT.

The chain links TRBV5-5 to TRBJ2-2; no clear D. The CDR3 spans 16 residues. CDR1 and CDR2 (germline): SGHKS, YYEKEE (reference sequence). V was pared by 1 base and J by 0 bases, with 10 bases between. The CDR3 reads CASSLRTVSNTGELFF. The CDR3 DNA reads TGTGCCAGCAGCTTGAGGACGGTATCGAACACCGGGGAGCTGTTTTTT.

The chain has TRBV30 and TRBJ2-2; D unclear. CDR1 GTSNPN and CDR2 SVGIG come from the germline V gene (reference sequence). Trimming shortened V by 0 bases and J by 6 bases, and 2 bases separated the two germline ends. The CDR3 extends over 11 amino acids. The CDR3 is CAWSVAGELFF. The CDR3 nucleotides are TGTGCCTGGAGTGTCGCCGGGGAGCTGTTTTTT.

The chain employs TRBV19 and TRBJ2-3, with D possibly matching TRBD1 (8 bases). The CDR3 contains 15 residues. CDR1 is LNHDA, CDR2 SQIVND, per germline (reference sequence). Trimming shortened V by 7 bases and J by 0 bases, and 14 bases separated the two germline ends. CDR3 in DNA: TGTGCCAGTAAGGGGAGGGACAGGAGCACAGATACGCAGTATTTT. Its translation is CASKGRDRSTDTQYF. The full variable domain, rest sourced from reference TRBV19 and TRBJ2-3, is DGGITQSPKYLFRKEGQNVTLSCEQNLNHDAMYWYRQDPGQGLRLIYYSQIVNDFQKGDIAEGYSVSREKKESFPLTVTSAQKNPTAFYLCASKGRDRSTDTQYFGPGTRLTVL.

CDR3 sequence: CASSKVPGQGEVSEAFF. Here the CDR3 DNA reads TGTGCCAGTAGTAAGGTCCCGGGACAGGGGGAAGTCTCTGAAGCTTTCTTT. The rearrangement links TRBV19 to TRBJ1-1, with 11 bases matching TRBD1. Trimming took 4 bases from V and 6 from J; bases not matched to a gene: 13. CDR3 length: 17 amino acids. Germline loops: CDR1 LNHDA, CDR2 SQIVND (reference sequence).

This clone was counted between two and nine times. The rearrangement uses TRBV6-5 and TRBJ2-1; the D gene is possibly TRBD1 (5 bases). The CDR3 covers 13 residues. The germline CDR1 and CDR2 sequences are MNHEY and SVGAGI. Deletions cut 2 bases from V and 10 bases from J, with 12 bases between. The CDR3 bases are TGTGCCAGCAGTTACACCAGGGATGGGGAGCAGTTCTTC. Translated: CASSYTRDGEQFF.

The chain is built from TRBV28 and TRBJ1-5; D gene unclear. Trimming pared 6 bases from V and 7 bases from J, leaving 16 bases between. Germline V gives CDR1 MDHEN, CDR2 SYDVKM. The CDR3 is 14 residues long. The CDR3 DNA reads TGTGCCAGCAGCCCCTGGGGAGTAGGGCAGCCCCAGCATTTT. Translation: CASSPWGVGQPQHF.

This chain connects TRBV18 to TRBJ1-1, with unresolved D. Germline assignment: CDR1 KGHSH and CDR2 LQKENI. This CDR3 has 13 amino acids. Trimming shortened V by 0 bases and J by 11 bases, and 13 bases separated the two germline ends. This chain's CDR3 is CASSPPMEGKAFF. As DNA, the CDR3 is TGTGCCAGCTCACCACCGATGGAGGGAAAGGCTTTCTTT.

V gene TRBV9 combines with J gene TRBJ2-1; tentative D call: TRBD1 (5 bases). CDR1 and CDR2 (germline): SGDLS, YYNGEE. V lost 5 bases to trimming and J lost 2 bases, with 14 bases between them. This CDR3 is built from 15 residues. The CDR3 sequence is CASRPTPGTYNEQFF. The CDR3, as DNA: TGTGCCAGCAGGCCCACACCAGGGACCTACAATGAGCAGTTCTTC. The variable domain in full, completed from reference TRBV9 and TRBJ2-1, reads DSGVTQTPKHLITATGQRVTLRCSPRSGDLSVYWYQQSLDQGLQFLIQYYNGEERAKGNILERFSAQQFPDLHSELNLSSLELGDSALYFCASRPTPGTYNEQFFGPGTRLTVL.